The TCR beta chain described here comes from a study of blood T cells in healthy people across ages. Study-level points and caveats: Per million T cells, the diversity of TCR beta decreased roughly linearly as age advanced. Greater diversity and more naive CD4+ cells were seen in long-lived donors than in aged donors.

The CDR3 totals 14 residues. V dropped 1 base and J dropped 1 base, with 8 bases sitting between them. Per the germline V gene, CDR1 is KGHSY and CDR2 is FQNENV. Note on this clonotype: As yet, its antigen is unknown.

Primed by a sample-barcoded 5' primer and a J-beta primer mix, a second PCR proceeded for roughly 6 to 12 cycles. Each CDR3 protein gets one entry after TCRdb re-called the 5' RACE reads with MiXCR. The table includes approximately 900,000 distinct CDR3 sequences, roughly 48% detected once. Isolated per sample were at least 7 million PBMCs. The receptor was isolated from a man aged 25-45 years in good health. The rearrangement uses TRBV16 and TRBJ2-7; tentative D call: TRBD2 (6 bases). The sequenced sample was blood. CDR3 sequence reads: CASSQLSGSYEQYF. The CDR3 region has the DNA TGTGCCAGCAGCCAATTGAGCGGGTCCTACGAGCAGTACTTC.